These 14 T cell receptor beta chains were all obtained from the same sample, sequenced in a study of tumor and adjacent non-tumor tissue in lung cancer (dated by TCRdb to 2016 to 2018). The library relied on multiplex PCR. The sequencer listed for this sample is Illumina HiSeq 2500. TCRbeta libraries were constructed through three rounds of nested PCR with primers (Table S4) according to protocols adapted from ARM-PCR. The raw public data were reprocessed by TCRdb itself: fastp quality trimming at Q25, MiXCR clonotype calling, in-frame beta chains only. Merged by CDR3 protein, the rows form single entries marked with the most common genes and DNA. Recorded for this sample are under 150,000 distinct CDR3 sequences; approximately 66% of them occurred a single time. Roughly 18% of the sample is held by the ten biggest clonotypes. RNA was isolated from bulk, unsorted tissue, and RNA quality was assessed with a NanoDrop ND-1000 and an Agilent 2100.

The specimen was lung tumor tissue. Receptors were obtained from a man between 60 and 70 years old with small cell lung cancer.

This clonotype has at least ten counts. The J gene is TRBJ2-7, the V gene TRBV6-1, with TRBD1 as a possible D gene (7 bases). The CDR3 covers 14 residues. CDR1 and CDR2 (germline): MNHNS, SASEGT. The V gene lost 3 bases and the J gene lost 5 bases, with 14 bases spanning the gap. CDR3 loop: CASSESDREDEQYF. DNA for the CDR3: TGTGCCAGCAGTGAGTCCGACAGGGAGGACGAGCAGTACTTC.

The chain couples TRBV11-2 to TRBJ1-1; D is undetermined. The CDR3 spans 14 residues. Germline assignment: CDR1 SGHAT and CDR2 FQNNGV. V shed 4 bases and J shed 5 bases, with 14 bases lying between them. The CDR3 spells CASSWVMSGTEAFF. CDR3 DNA sequence: TGTGCCAGCAGCTGGGTCATGTCGGGGACTGAAGCTTTCTTT.

A note on this clonotype: One junction end disagrees with the germline gene, perhaps due to a read error. The rearrangement joins TRBV5-1 to TRBJ2-3; 10 nucleotides align to TRBD2. The CDR3 is made up of 16 amino acids. Germline-derived CDR1 and CDR2 are SGHRS and YFSETQ. CDR3 protein: CVSSPGTSARQDTQYF. The CDR3 DNA sequence: TGCGTCAGCAGCCCTGGGACTAGCGCCCGTCAGGATACGCAGTATTTT.

Comments on this clonotype: The CDR3 does not close with the conserved phenylalanine or tryptophan, likely indicating a read error. The gene calls are TRBV20-1 and TRBJ2-3, with TRBD2 as a possible D gene (5 bases). CDR1 DFQATT and CDR2 SNEGSKA come from the germline V gene (reference sequence). This CDR3 comprises 12 residues. The DNA of the CDR3 is TGCAGTGCTAGAGATTTGGGAGATACTCAGTATTTA. Its translation is CSARDLGDTQYL.

This clonotype was seen only a few times. The gene calls are TRBV6-1 and TRBJ2-7; D not certain. This CDR3 region has 15 residues. Germline CDR1 and CDR2: MNHNS and SASEGT. The ends were cut back, 2 bases at V and 3 bases at J, with 14 bases in the middle. The CDR3 protein is CASSERVLGRYEQYV. DNA of the CDR3: TGTGCCAGCAGTGAAAGAGTCCTCGGCCGCTACGAGCAGTACGTC.

Worth noting for this clonotype: This CDR3 is missing its conserved last phenylalanine or tryptophan, likely due to a read error. V is TRBV11-2 and J is TRBJ2-1; 9 nucleotides match TRBD2. The CDR3 runs 13 residues. The germline CDR1 and CDR2 sequences are SGHAT and FQNNGV. Here the CDR3 reads CVSSYVAGEGQFL. The DNA for the CDR3 is TGTGTCAGCAGCTATGTAGCGGGAGAAGGGCAGTTCTTA.

This clonotype came up many times. The gene calls are TRBV20-1 and TRBJ2-2, with a tentative D call TRBD2 (6 bases). Germline CDR1 is DFQATT and CDR2 is SNEGSKA (reference sequence). Trimming stripped 1 base from V and 0 bases from J, with 6 bases between. The CDR3 covers 14 residues. The chain's CDR3 is CSARAGANTGELFF. CDR3 nucleotide sequence: TGCAGTGCTAGAGCGGGAGCGAACACCGGGGAGCTGTTTTTT.

This clonotype was counted between two and nine times. This chain links TRBV5-1 with TRBJ1-4, with 9 bases that match TRBD1. The CDR3 runs to 14 residues. V dropped 4 bases and J dropped 8; count of bases not matched to a gene: 6. The germline CDR1 and CDR2 sequences are SGHRS and YFSETQ. This chain's CDR3 is CASSPGQGGEKLFF. CDR3 bases: TGCGCCAGCAGCCCGGGACAGGGAGGAGAAAAACTGTTTTTT.

The V gene is TRBV18, the J gene TRBJ1-1, with D perhaps TRBD1 (6 bases). Trimming shortened V by 2 bases and J by 4 bases, and 17 bases separated the two germline ends. CDR3 length: 16 amino acids. Germline V gene sequence: CDR1 KGHSH, CDR2 LQKENI. The CDR3 DNA reads TGTGCCAGCTCACCATCCCAGGCGCGAGGGGGCACTGAAGCTTTCTTT. It codes for CASSPSQARGGTEAFF.

As for this clonotype: Being one base from a much bigger clone, this may be a read error. The chain employs TRBV6-6 and TRBJ2-5; D is undetermined. Germline loops: CDR1 MNHNY, CDR2 SVGAGI (reference sequence). The CDR3 spans 13 residues. V was pared by 2 bases and J by 1 base, with 5 bases between. For the CDR3, the DNA is TGTGCCAGCAGTTACGGCCGCCAAGAGACCCAGTACTTC. Amino acids: CASSYGRQETQYF.

As regards this clonotype: At one boundary the junction diverges from the germline segment, which might be a read error. V gene TRBV4-1 combines with J gene TRBJ2-6; D is tentatively TRBD1 or TRBD2 (5 bases each). Germline V gene data show CDR1 as MGHRA and CDR2 as YSYEKL. This CDR3 is 16 amino acids long. The CDR3 region is CASSPRGAAGTNVLTF. Written as DNA, the CDR3 is TGCGCCAGCAGCCCAAGAGGGGCCGCTGGGACCAACGTCCTGACTTTC.

On this clonotype: Germline and junction disagree at one end, which may indicate a read error. This chain connects TRBV11-2 to TRBJ2-3; 8 bases are shared with TRBD2. In germline, CDR1 is SGHAT, CDR2 FQNNGV. The CDR3 is made up of 14 amino acids. The CDR3 DNA is TGTGCCAGCAGGCCAGCGGGAGCGGTGAATACGAAGTATTTT. Amino acid sequence: CASRPAGAVNTKYF.

The table lists this clonotype with a few counts. Germline is not matched at one junction end, which may reflect a read error. The V and J genes are TRBV4-1 and TRBJ2-1; 10 bases match TRBD2. This CDR3 comprises 19 residues. Germline CDR1 MGHRA, CDR2 YSYEKL. CDR3 sequence (DNA): TGCACCAGCAGCCAAACCGCTCGAAAACTAGCGGGGTACTACAATGAGCAGTTCTTT. It specifies CTSSQTARKLAGYYNEQFF.

The chain carries TRBV11-2 and TRBJ2-2; 8 nucleotides agree with TRBD1. The CDR3 is 15 amino acids. Germline lookup yields CDR1 SGHAT and CDR2 FQNNGV. V was clipped by 6 bases and J by 5 bases; unmatched bases: 8. Here the CDR3 reads CASRDNRGVTGELFF. The CDR3 DNA follows: TGTGCCAGCAGGGACAACAGGGGGGTTACCGGGGAGCTGTTTTTT.